The present T cell receptor beta chain was sequenced within a study of blood T cell repertoires in COVID-19. As for the study in general: PBMCs, B-cell-depleted T cells, or T cells were the source of the cDNA or gDNA that made up the material.

CDR3 length equals 15 residues. Germline lookup yields CDR1 SNHLY and CDR2 FYNNEI. Trimming removed 2 bases from V and 1 base from J; junction bases left unmatched: 0. Note on this clone: This specimen includes other DNA sequences encoding the same CDR3.

Patients from Seattle were sampled longitudinally, starting during active infection. In the study's own analysis: Nucleated cell counts were estimated from reference gene primer amplification. Method: immunoSEQ multiplex PCR; TCRdb's copy keeps in-frame clones and lacks some. The V and J calls and clone size come from that table; D and trimming were worked out from the DNA. The data show about 250,000 clones, roughly 83% seen once. This TCR came from a woman over 75 with COVID-19, enrolled during active disease. The rearrangement links TRBV2 to TRBJ2-1; 9 bases are a match to TRBD2. The source material was peripheral blood. CDR3 DNA sequence: TGTGCCAGCAGTGAAAGCGGGGGGTCCTACAATGAGCAGTTCTTC. It specifies CASSESGGSYNEQFF.